This TCR beta chain stems from a study of CD8 T cells in ankylosing spondylitis (dated by TCRdb to between 2016 and 2019). Regarding the complete study: The study profiled T cell receptor beta repertoires in healthy donors and ankylosing spondylitis patients to find disease-linked TCR variants. Samples of peripheral blood were taken, and for ankylosing spondylitis patients, synovial fluid was collected as well. In total, the full study cohort was made up of about 99 healthy donors and about two dozen ankylosing spondylitis patients. Study-wide conclusions, independent of this receptor: Blood from ankylosing spondylitis patients appeared to be characterized by a TCR beta motif made up of several highly homologous amino acid variants. A CD8+ phenotype was shown by the disease-linked clones, which were found at relatively low frequencies in peripheral blood. Some motif variants were previously reported in synovial fluid and blood of reactive arthritis patients, suggesting common disease-initiation mechanisms. The disease-linked clones were reported as significantly enriched in matched synovial fluid samples from ankylosing spondylitis patients.

This clonotype occurred a few times. This clone's antigen is unknown. No much larger clonotype is one base removed from it; base qualities were not supplied. The instrument given in TCRdb is Illumina HiSeq 2500. Quantitative 5'-RACE with molecular barcodes was used to prepare TCR beta libraries. Regarding the original processing steps: A new computational method based on a probabilistic model of VDJ rearrangement was used to identify disease-linked TCR variants. In TCRdb, the public reads were trimmed at Q25 with fastp and aligned with MiXCR, with productive beta chains retained. For every CDR3 protein sequence, its rows merge into one entry that carries the most common genes and DNA. TCRdb, not the original authors, processed these V and J calls. Counted in this sample were around 90,000 distinct CDR3 sequences; around 30% of them appeared once. The top ten clones comprise around 60% of the sample.

Ends trimmed: V by 4 bases, J by 3 bases; bases unmatched to a gene: 7. The germline V gene (reference sequence) gives CDR1 as DFQATT and CDR2 as SNEGSKA. Its CDR3 holds 14 amino acids, cysteine through phenylalanine. Just CDR3 DNA is preserved here, 42 bases in frame from base 1. The sample was blood, either unsorted or a sorted T cell fraction (not recorded which). The clonotype originates from a male donor with ankylosing spondylitis or in good health (not recorded which). The chain joins TRBV20-1 to TRBJ2-7; 9 central bases correspond to TRBD2. The CDR3 corresponds to CSATFPSGNYEQYF. The nucleotides are TGCAGTGCTACGTTTCCTAGCGGGAACTACGAGCAGTACTTC.